The 24 T cell receptor beta chains given below trace back to one sample, sequenced in a study of blood T cells in healthy people across ages. It was with a sample-barcoded 5' primer and a J-beta primer mix that a second PCR of roughly 7 to 12 cycles was run. MiXCR was run by TCRdb on the 5' RACE reads, yielding one entry per CDR3 protein. The sample holds 980,000 or so distinct CDR3 sequences; roughly 50% are singletons and the top ten take around an eighth. The sequenced sample consisted of blood. All receptors come from a man younger than 40 in good health.

This clonotype was seen a few times. Written as DNA, the CDR3 is TGTGCCAGCAGCCCGGGACAGCTATATAGCAATCAGCCCCAGCATTTT. This translates into CASSPGQLYSNQPQHF. The chain joins TRBV12-3 or TRBV12-4 to TRBJ1-5; 7 positions agree with TRBD1. The CDR3 has 16 amino acids. V lost 6 bases and J lost 0; bases outside the gene matches: 8.

In its sample, this clonotype was seen a few times. The rearrangement uses TRBV10-3 and TRBJ2-2, with 7 bases that match TRBD2. This CDR3 has 14 amino acids. CDR1 and CDR2 from the germline V gene are ENHRY and SYGVKD. The junction had 4 bases not matched to a gene; V was cut back by 4 bases and J by 5 bases. The CDR3 DNA reads as TGTGCCATCAGTGGCGGGGGATTAACCGGGGAGCTGTTTTTT. It yields the protein CAISGGGLTGELFF.

The rearrangement joins TRBV9 to TRBJ2-3; 11 bases match TRBD2. This CDR3 contains 15 residues. With 5 bases clipped from V and 4 bases from J, the junction kept 6 bases outside the gene matches. The germline V gene encodes CDR1 SGDLS and CDR2 YYNGEE. The CDR3 coding sequence is TGTGCCAGCAGTGATAGCGGGGGGGCGGCAGATACGCAGTATTTT. It yields the protein CASSDSGGAADTQYF.

The genes are TRBV20-1 and TRBJ2-4, with 7 bases fitting TRBD1. Trimming removed 2 bases from V and 2 bases from J; junction bases left unmatched: 12. From germline, CDR1 is DFQATT and CDR2 SNEGSKA (reference sequence). This CDR3 is 17 amino acids long. CDR3 loop: CSARRRGTERTKNIQYF. DNA of the CDR3: TGCAGTGCTAGACGAAGGGGGACAGAGCGAACCAAAAACATTCAGTACTTC.

The genes are TRBV16 and TRBJ2-2; D is perhaps TRBD1 (5 bases). The germline V gene encodes CDR1 KGHSY and CDR2 FQNENV. Trimming took 5 bases from V and 6 from J, leaving 13 bases between them. The CDR3 covers 14 residues. The CDR3 sequence: CASSKPDTPGELFF. CDR3 nucleotides: TGTGCCAGCAGCAAGCCGGACACTCCCGGGGAGCTGTTTTTT. Filled out from reference TRBV16 and TRBJ2-2, the complete variable domain reads GEEVAQTPKHLVRGEGQKAKLYCAPIKGHSYVFWYQQVLKNEFKFLISFQNENVFDETGMPKERFSAKCLPNSPCSLEIQATKLEDSAVYFCASSKPDTPGELFFGEGSRLTVL.

The J gene is TRBJ2-4, the V gene TRBV7-9; the D gene is possibly TRBD2 (5 bases). The V end lost 0 bases, the J end lost 0 bases, and 6 bases lay between the germline ends. This CDR3 is 15 amino acids long. Germline CDR1 and CDR2: SEHNR and FQNEAQ (reference sequence). The CDR3 spells CASSLAEVAKNIQYF. DNA of the CDR3: TGTGCCAGCAGCTTAGCGGAGGTAGCCAAAAACATTCAGTACTTC.

This chain uses TRBV11-3 with TRBJ1-4; D possibly corresponds to TRBD1 (5 bases). Germline CDR1 is SGHNT and CDR2 is YENEEA. CDR3 length: 15 residues. Trimming pared 5 bases from V and 2 bases from J, leaving 12 bases between. The CDR3 loop reads CASSVRVGTNEKLFF. In DNA form, the CDR3 reads TGTGCCAGCAGCGTCAGGGTTGGCACTAATGAAAAACTGTTTTTT.

The chain combines TRBV7-2 with TRBJ2-3; tentatively, D is TRBD2 (6 bases). V shed 5 bases and J shed 2 bases, with 11 bases lying between them. Looked up from germline, CDR1 is SGHTA and CDR2 is FQGNSA. The CDR3 spans 14 residues. The CDR3 DNA follows: TGTGCCAGCAGCGGGACTGCGACCACAGATACGCAGTATTTT. It yields the protein CASSGTATTDTQYF.

For this clonotype: This sequence may be a read error, since a much larger clone differs from it by one base. This sequence joins TRBV28 and TRBJ2-3; no firm D call. The CDR3 has 11 residues. Germline values: CDR1 MDHEN, CDR2 SYDVKM. Between the trimmed V and J ends, which lost 3 bases and 13 bases, there was a span of 11 bases. CDR3 bases: TGTGCCAGCAGTTTGGGCGGCCCAAAGTATTTT. It yields the protein CASSLGGPKYF. The complete variable domain, with remaining parts taken from reference TRBV28 and TRBJ2-3, reads DVKVTQSSRYLVKRTGEKVFLECVQDMDHENMFWYRQDPGLGLRLIYFSYDVKMKEKGDIPEGYSVSREKKERFSLILESASTNQTSMYLCASSLGGPKYFGPGTRLTVL.

V usage is TRBV6-6 and J usage is TRBJ2-7; D is perhaps TRBD1 (6 bases). Germline-derived CDR1 and CDR2 are MNHNY and SVGAGI (reference sequence). The CDR3 is made up of 16 amino acids. Trimming removed 5 bases at V and 10 bases at J, with 27 bases between. As DNA, the CDR3 is TGTGCCAGCAGTCGAATGACAGGACCCTTGAGGTGTGACCAGTACTTC. It encodes CASSRMTGPLRCDQYF.

This clonotype turned up a few times. V usage is TRBV9 and J usage is TRBJ2-7; 8 nucleotides line up with TRBD1. Germline assignment: CDR1 SGDLS and CDR2 YYNGEE. The CDR3 totals 15 residues. V trimming: 3 bases; J trimming: 7 bases; junction bases outside the gene matches: 12. CDR3 bases: TGTGCCAGCAGCGCTGGGCCAGGGGGCACGATGGAGCAGTACTTC. Translated: CASSAGPGGTMEQYF.

The chain has TRBV6-5 and TRBJ2-3; TRBD2 matches 8 bases. CDR1 and CDR2 (germline): MNHEY, SVGAGI. With 2 bases clipped from V and 4 bases from J, the junction kept 11 bases outside the gene matches. The CDR3 consists of 17 residues. The chain's CDR3 is CASSYPPQSGGPDTQYF. CDR3 in DNA: TGTGCCAGCAGTTACCCGCCCCAGAGCGGGGGCCCAGATACGCAGTATTTT.

Only a few counts were recorded for this clonotype. CDR3 region: CASSQGSRYEQYF. The CDR3 nucleotides read TGTGCCAGCAGCCAAGGCAGCCGCTACGAGCAGTACTTC. V is TRBV3-1 and J is TRBJ2-7; D is uncertain. Germline CDR1 reads LGHDT; CDR2 reads YNNKEL (reference sequence). Trimming took off 1 base at V and 3 bases at J, with 7 bases between the two ends. This CDR3 comprises 13 residues.

The gene calls are TRBV10-3 and TRBJ2-1; D remains unclear. With 3 bases removed from V and 0 bases from J, the gap between germline ends came to 12 bases. The CDR3 sequence is 16 residues long. Germline lookup yields CDR1 ENHRY and CDR2 SYGVKD. CDR3 residues: CAISDHISSSYNEQFF. The CDR3 DNA reads TGTGCCATCAGTGATCACATTTCGAGCTCCTACAATGAGCAGTTCTTC.

A word on this clonotype: One end of the junction fails to match germline, which may point to a read error. The gene calls are TRBV4-1 and TRBJ2-5, with D hard to call. The germline CDR1 and CDR2 sequences are MGHRA and YSYEKL. The CDR3 loop spans 13 amino acids. CDR3 bases: TGCGCCAACAGCCAAGTGCTGGGGGAGACCCAGTACTTC. Protein product: CANSQVLGETQYF.

This clonotype came up a few times. The CDR3 is CASQHTSGSNNSPLHF. As DNA, the CDR3 is TGCGCCAGCCAACACACCTCGGGATCCAATAATTCACCCCTCCACTTT. The V and J genes are TRBV5-1 and TRBJ1-6; D gene unclear. The V gene lost 7 bases and the J gene lost 5 bases, with 19 bases spanning the gap. Germline V CDR1 and CDR2: SGHRS, YFSETQ. The CDR3 contains 16 residues.

The rearrangement joins TRBV7-9 to TRBJ2-7, with unresolved D. This CDR3 contains 13 residues. With 5 bases removed from V and 0 bases from J, the gap between germline ends came to 8 bases. CDR1 SEHNR and CDR2 FQNEAQ come from the germline V gene (reference sequence). The CDR3 coding sequence is TGTGCCAGCAGCCCGATGAGCTCCTACGAGCAGTACTTC. This encodes CASSPMSSYEQYF.

This clonotype was recorded a few times. The V call is TRBV12-3 or TRBV12-4, the J call TRBJ1-2; the D is unclear. Trimming left V 4 bases short and J 0 bases short, with 15 bases between. The CDR3 extends over 16 amino acids. The CDR3: CASSSLGGQANYGYTF. In DNA form, the CDR3 reads TGTGCCAGCAGTTCCCTGGGAGGGCAAGCTAACTATGGCTACACCTTC.

This clonotype came up once. The genes are TRBV4-2 and TRBJ2-1; 7 bases match TRBD2. The CDR3 extends over 16 amino acids. J lost 7 bases, V lost 1 base, and 10 bases had no gene match. Germline-derived CDR1 and CDR2 are LGHNA and YNFKEQ. The CDR3 region is CASSQVGIAGLNEQFF. The CDR3, as DNA: TGTGCCAGCAGCCAAGTCGGGATAGCGGGTTTGAATGAGCAGTTCTTC.

The genes are TRBV7-9 and TRBJ1-2; 9 nucleotides agree with TRBD1. CDR1 and CDR2 from the germline V gene are SEHNR and FQNEAQ (reference sequence). The length of the CDR3 is 13 residues. With 10 bases clipped from V and 4 bases from J, the junction kept 7 bases outside the gene matches. CDR3 residues: CAIESGQGYGYTF. In DNA form, the CDR3 reads TGTGCCATCGAGTCGGGACAGGGCTATGGCTACACCTTC.

V is TRBV2 and J is TRBJ2-3, with TRBD2 identical over 7 bases. The CDR3 runs to 13 residues. CDR1 and CDR2 from the germline V gene are SNHLY and FYNNEI. After removal of 3 bases from V and 11 bases from J, the junction contained 8 bases not matched to a gene. The CDR3 here is CASSEGRAERQYF. As DNA, the CDR3 is TGTGCCAGCAGTGAGGGGAGGGCCGAGAGGCAGTATTTT.

This clonotype was seen a handful of times. The chain couples TRBV6-1 to TRBJ2-7; TRBD1 matches 9 bases. The CDR3 spans 16 residues. Germline values: CDR1 MNHNS, CDR2 SASEGT. The V segment lost 6 bases and the J segment 5 bases; nucleotides outside the gene matches: 14. CDR3 in DNA: TGTGCCAGCAGCCGGCTTATCACAGGGGGCCTCCACGAGCAGTACTTC. The encoded protein is CASSRLITGGLHEQYF.

Concerning this clonotype: This may be a read error: a much more frequent sequence differs by one nucleotide. DNA for the CDR3: TGCAGCGCCGGCCTCAATGAGCAGTTCTTC. As protein: CSAGLNEQFF. This chain connects TRBV29-1 to TRBJ2-1, with D hard to call. This CDR3 spans 10 amino acids. The germline gives CDR1 SQVTM, CDR2 ANQGSEA. V lost 7 bases and J 6 bases, leaving 7 bases between the germline ends.

V is TRBV6-2 or TRBV6-3 and J is TRBJ2-7; possible D gene TRBD2, 6 bases. Germline CDR1 MNHEY, CDR2 SVGEGT. The length of the CDR3 is 15 residues. Trimming removed 7 bases at V and 7 bases at J, with 23 bases between. CDR3 amino acids: CASIPVGTAFEEQYF. The CDR3 bases are TGTGCCAGCATTCCTGTGGGGACTGCCTTTGAGGAGCAGTACTTC.